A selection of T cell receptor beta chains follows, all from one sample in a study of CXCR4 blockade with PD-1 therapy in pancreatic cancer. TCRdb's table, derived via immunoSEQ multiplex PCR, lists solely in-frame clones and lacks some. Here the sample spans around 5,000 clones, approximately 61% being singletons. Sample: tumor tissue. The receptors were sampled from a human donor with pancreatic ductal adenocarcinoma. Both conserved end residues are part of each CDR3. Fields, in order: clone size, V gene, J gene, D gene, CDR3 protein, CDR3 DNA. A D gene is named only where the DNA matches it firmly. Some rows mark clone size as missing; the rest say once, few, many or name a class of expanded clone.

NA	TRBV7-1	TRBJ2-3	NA	CASSLSPQGDTQYF	TGTGCCAGCAGCTTAAGTCCTCAGGGAGATACGCAGTATTTT
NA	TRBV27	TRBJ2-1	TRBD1	CASSLDRAYNEQFF	TGTGCCAGCAGTTTGGACAGGGCCTACAATGAGCAGTTCTTC
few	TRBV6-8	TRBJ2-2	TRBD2	CASSFGLALNTGELFF	TGTGCCAGCAGTTTCGGACTAGCCCTAAACACCGGGGAGCTGTTTTTT
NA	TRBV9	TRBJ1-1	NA	CASSADRNTEAFF	TGTGCCAGCAGCGCGGACAGGAACACTGAAGCTTTCTTT
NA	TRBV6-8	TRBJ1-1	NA	CASSYSKPRVNTEAFF	TGTGCCAGCAGTTACTCGAAGCCCAGGGTTAACACTGAAGCTTTCTTT
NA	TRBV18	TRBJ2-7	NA	CASSPTESGEQYF	TGTGCCAGCTCACCGACCGAGTCCGGCGAGCAGTACTTC
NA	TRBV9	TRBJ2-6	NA	CASRGSGANVLTF	TGTGCCAGCAGGGGCTCTGGGGCCAACGTCCTGACTTTC
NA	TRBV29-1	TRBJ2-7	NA	CSASQGISYEQYF	TGCAGCGCCAGCCAGGGGATCTCCTACGAGCAGTACTTC
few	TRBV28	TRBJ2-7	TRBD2	CASSPLRAGVRDEQYF	TGTGCCAGCAGTCCCCTTAGAGCGGGAGTGCGAGACGAGCAGTACTTC
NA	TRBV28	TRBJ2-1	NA	CASSLLYGTPFF	TGTGCCAGCAGTTTATTGTACGGGACTCCGTTCTTC
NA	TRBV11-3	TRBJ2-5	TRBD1	CASSLGDRPKETQYF	TGTGCCAGCAGCTTGGGGGACAGGCCAAAAGAGACCCAGTACTTC
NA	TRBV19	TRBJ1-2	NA	CATSSPGYGYTF	TGTGCCACCTCTAGTCCGGGTTATGGCTACACCTTC
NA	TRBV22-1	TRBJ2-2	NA	CASSYGAGGGTGELFF	TGTGCCAGCAGTTACGGCGCGGGAGGCGGCACCGGGGAGCTGTTTTTT
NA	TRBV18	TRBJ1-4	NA	CASSRPVTNEKLFF	TGTGCCAGCTCCCGGCCTGTAACTAATGAAAAACTGTTTTTT
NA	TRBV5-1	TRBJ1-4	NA	CASSVDSINEKLFF	TGCGCCAGCAGCGTGGACAGCATTAATGAAAAACTGTTTTTT
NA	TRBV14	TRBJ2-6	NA	CASSPRDHGANVLTF	TGTGCCAGCAGCCCCAGGGACCACGGGGCCAACGTCCTGACTTTC
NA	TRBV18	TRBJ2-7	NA	CASSPPSRTYEQYF	TGTGCCAGCTCACCCCCTTCGAGGACCTACGAGCAGTACTTC
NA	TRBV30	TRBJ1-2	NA	CAWSVAGGINYGYTF	TGTGCCTGGAGTGTGGCGGGGGGCATAAACTATGGCTACACCTTC
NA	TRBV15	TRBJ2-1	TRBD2	CATSRVAGGNEQFF	TGTGCCACCAGCAGAGTCGCGGGGGGCAATGAGCAGTTCTTC
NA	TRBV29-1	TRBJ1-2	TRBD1	CSVPQGENGYGYTF	TGCAGCGTCCCCCAGGGGGAAAACGGCTATGGCTACACCTTC
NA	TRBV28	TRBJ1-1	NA	CASSLEDLWTASNTEAFF	TGTGCCAGCAGTTTAGAGGACCTTTGGACAGCCTCGAACACTGAAGCTTTCTTT
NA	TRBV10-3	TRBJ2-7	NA	CAISEGPGQSTYEQYF	TGTGCCATCAGTGAGGGCCCGGGACAATCAACCTACGAGCAGTACTTC
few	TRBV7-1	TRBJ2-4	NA	CASSEGVGKNIQYF	TGTGCCAGCAGCGAGGGTGTTGGCAAAAACATTCAGTACTTC
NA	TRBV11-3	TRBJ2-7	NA	CASSFELALSSYEQYF	TGTGCCAGCAGCTTTGAGCTAGCGTTGAGCTCCTACGAGCAGTACTTC
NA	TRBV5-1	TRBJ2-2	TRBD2	CASSFLAGENTGELFF	TGCGCCAGCAGCTTCCTAGCGGGAGAAAACACCGGGGAGCTGTTTTTT
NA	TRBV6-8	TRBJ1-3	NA	CASSYGPPPSSGNTIYF	TGTGCCAGCAGTTATGGCCCCCCACCTTCCTCTGGAAACACCATATATTTT
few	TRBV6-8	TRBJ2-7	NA	CASSYQAEIYEQYF	TGTGCCAGCAGTTACCAAGCGGAGATATACGAGCAGTACTTC
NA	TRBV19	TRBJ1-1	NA	CASSSQANTEAFF	TGTGCCAGTAGTAGCCAGGCGAACACTGAAGCTTTCTTT
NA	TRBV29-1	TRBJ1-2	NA	CSVGKPSYGYTF	TGCAGCGTTGGGAAACCGTCCTATGGCTACACCTTC
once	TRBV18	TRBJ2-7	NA	CASSPPPGGEQYF	TGTGCCAGCTCACCACCGCCAGGAGGAGAGCAGTACTTC
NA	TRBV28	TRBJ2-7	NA	CASSLLPTYEQYF	TGTGCCAGCAGTTTACTCCCAACCTACGAGCAGTACTTC
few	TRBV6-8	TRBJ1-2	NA	CASSYSDIVGYTF	TGTGCCAGCAGTTACTCCGACATAGTTGGCTACACCTTC
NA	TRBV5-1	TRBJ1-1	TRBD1	CASSLDRGDTEAFF	TGCGCCAGCAGCTTGGACAGGGGAGACACTGAAGCTTTCTTT
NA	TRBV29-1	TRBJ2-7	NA	CSVRGGNSYEQYF	TGCAGCGTCCGAGGGGGTAATAGTTACGAGCAGTACTTC
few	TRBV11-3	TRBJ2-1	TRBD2	CASSSRTSGYNEQFF	TGTGCCAGCAGCTCCCGGACTAGCGGCTACAATGAGCAGTTCTTC
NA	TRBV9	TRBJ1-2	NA	CASNGGNYGYTF	TGTGCCAGCAACGGTGGGAACTATGGCTACACCTTC
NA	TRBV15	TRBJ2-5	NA	CATSRGDQPQETQYF	TGTGCCACCAGCAGAGGAGACCAACCTCAAGAGACCCAGTACTTC
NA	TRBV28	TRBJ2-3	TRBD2	CASSTAASGASTDTQYF	TGTGCCAGCAGTACAGCGGCTAGCGGGGCTAGCACAGATACGCAGTATTTT
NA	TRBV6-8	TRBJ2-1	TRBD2	CASSYGLAGVSNEQFF	TGTGCCAGCAGTTACGGGCTAGCGGGAGTGTCCAATGAGCAGTTCTTC
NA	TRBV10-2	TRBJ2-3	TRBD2	CASSESPSGSPTDTQYF	TGCGCCAGCAGTGAGTCGCCTAGCGGGAGTCCAACAGATACGCAGTATTTT
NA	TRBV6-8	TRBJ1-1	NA	CASSRDTFSSEFF	TGTGCCAGCAGCCGGGACACCTTTTCATCTGAATTCTTT
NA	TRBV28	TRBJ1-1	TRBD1	CASPPKQGRTGTEAFF	TGTGCCAGCCCACCCAAACAGGGGAGGACGGGCACTGAAGCTTTCTTT
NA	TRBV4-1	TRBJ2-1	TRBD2	CTTQGLAKNNEQFF	TGCACCACCCAGGGACTAGCGAAAAACAATGAGCAGTTCTTC
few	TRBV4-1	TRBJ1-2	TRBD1	CASSPGGLLNYGYTF	TGCGCCAGCAGCCCAGGGGGACTCCTCAACTATGGCTACACCTTC
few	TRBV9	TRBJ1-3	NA	CASSVDSSGNTIYF	TGTGCCAGCAGCGTAGATAGTTCTGGAAACACCATATATTTT
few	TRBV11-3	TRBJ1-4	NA	CASSARTGATNEKLFF	TGTGCCAGCAGCGCCCGGACGGGTGCAACTAATGAAAAACTGTTTTTT
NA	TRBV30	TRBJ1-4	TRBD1	CAWGTGATNEKLFF	TGTGCCTGGGGGACAGGGGCAACTAATGAAAAACTGTTTTTT
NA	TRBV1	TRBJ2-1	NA	CASSQLQTPGLAHNEQFF	TGCGCCAGCAGCCAATTACAGACACCGGGACTAGCTCACAATGAGCAGTTCTTC
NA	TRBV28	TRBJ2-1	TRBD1	CASSRRQGMGVHNEQFF	TGTGCCAGCAGTCGAAGACAGGGAATGGGGGTACATAATGAGCAGTTCTTC
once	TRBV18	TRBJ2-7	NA	CASSRTGDSYEQYF	TGTGCCAGCTCACGTACAGGCGACTCCTACGAGCAGTACTTC
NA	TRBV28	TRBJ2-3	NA	CASSLGGSDTQYF	TGTGCCAGCAGTTTAGGTGGATCAGATACGCAGTATTTT
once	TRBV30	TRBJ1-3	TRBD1	CAWRTGTSGNTIYF	TGTGCCTGGAGGACAGGGACCTCCGGAAACACCATATATTTT
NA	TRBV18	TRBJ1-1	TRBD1	CASSPSGGTNTEAFF	TGTGCCAGCTCACCCTCAGGGGGGACGAACACTGAAGCTTTCTTT